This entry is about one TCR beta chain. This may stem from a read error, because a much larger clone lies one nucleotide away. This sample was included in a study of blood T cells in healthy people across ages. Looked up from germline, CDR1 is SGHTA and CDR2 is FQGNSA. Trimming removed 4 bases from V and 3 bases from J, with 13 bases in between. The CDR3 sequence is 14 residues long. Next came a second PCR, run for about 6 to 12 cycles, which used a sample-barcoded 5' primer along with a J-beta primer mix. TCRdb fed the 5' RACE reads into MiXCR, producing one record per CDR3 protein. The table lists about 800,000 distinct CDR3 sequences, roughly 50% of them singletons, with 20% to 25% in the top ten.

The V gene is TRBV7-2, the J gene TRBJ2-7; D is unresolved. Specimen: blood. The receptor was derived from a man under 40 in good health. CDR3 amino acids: CASSSRHGIYEQYF. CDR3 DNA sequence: TGTGCCAGCAGCTCGAGGCATGGTATCTACGAGCAGTACTTC.